This entry features one TCR beta chain sequence. The antigen remains unidentified. A junction boundary mismatches the germline segment, possibly from a read error. The germline gives CDR1 SEHNR, CDR2 FQNEAQ (reference sequence). The CDR3 loop spans 12 amino acids. The entry originates in a study of T-cell memory formation after mild COVID-19. 5'RACE with constant-segment primers yielded barcoded, UMI-tagged TCR alpha and TCR beta cDNA libraries. TCRdb re-called the 5' RACE reads through MiXCR, storing one row per CDR3 protein. This table has 350,000 to 400,000 distinct CDR3 sequences, more than 20% appearing once. Points from the study as a whole: Mainly in CM and EM were contracting CD4+ clones; CD8+ were in EMRA.

What was sequenced was PBMCs or a T cell subset sorted from them (not recorded which). V and J are TRBV7-9 and TRBJ2-7, with 7 nucleotides matching TRBD1. The receptor was derived from an adult woman who had mild COVID-19 (a few samples of this study predate the infection). Cell type and time point are not known. In DNA form, the CDR3 reads TGTGCCAGCAGCCCGGAAGACAGGGAAACGGACTTC. As protein: CASSPEDRETDF.